Each of the 8 T cell receptor beta chains below was sequenced from the same sample in a study of blood T cells in healthy people across ages. For the second PCR, which ran for 7 to 11 cycles, a sample-barcoded 5' primer and a J-beta primer mix were used. MiXCR, run by TCRdb on the 5' RACE reads, gives a single entry per CDR3 protein. This sample has about 620,000 distinct CDR3 sequences, with more than 45% found just once. Sequencing was carried out using blood. These receptors were taken from a woman at least 80 years old in good health.

The J gene is TRBJ2-7, the V gene TRBV20-1, with TRBD2 as a possible D gene (5 bases). V was pared by 0 bases and J by 10 bases, with 16 bases between. This CDR3 has 13 residues. The V gene's germline CDR1 is DFQATT and CDR2 SNEGSKA (reference sequence). The CDR3 loop reads CSARDRDSGIQYF. The DNA for the CDR3 is TGCAGTGCTAGAGATCGTGATTCGGGGATTCAGTACTTC.

The gene calls are TRBV25-1 and TRBJ1-4; D gene ambiguous. The V and J ends lost 3 bases and 4 bases respectively, with 12 bases between them. Germline CDR1 reads MGHDK; CDR2 reads SYGVNS. This CDR3 has 15 residues. In DNA, the CDR3 is TGTGCCAGCAGTGAGTCCTGGGTGGATAATGAAAAACTGTTTTTT. This sequence encodes CASSESWVDNEKLFF.

Many counts were recorded for this clonotype. The V gene is TRBV7-9, the J gene TRBJ2-7; D might be TRBD1 (5 bases). Germline assignment: CDR1 SEHNR and CDR2 FQNEAQ (reference sequence). With 5 bases removed from V and 2 bases from J, the gap between germline ends came to 10 bases. The CDR3 contains 13 residues. CDR3 protein: CASSVDSTYEQYF. For the CDR3, the DNA is TGTGCCAGCAGCGTTGACAGCACCTACGAGCAGTACTTC.

V and J are TRBV20-1 and TRBJ2-7; D might be TRBD2 (5 bases). CDR3 length: 12 amino acids. Germline V lookup: CDR1 DFQATT, CDR2 SNEGSKA (reference sequence). The V end lost 5 bases, the J end lost 4 bases, and 12 bases lay between the germline ends. The CDR3 loop is CSAEGASYEQYF. CDR3 bases: TGCAGTGCTGAGGGTGCCAGTTACGAGCAGTACTTC.

The rearrangement joins TRBV2 to TRBJ2-1; no definite D call. This CDR3 is 14 amino acids long. V was shortened by 1 base and J by 5 bases, with 9 bases between the two germline ends. Germline V gene data show CDR1 as SNHLY and CDR2 as FYNNEI. CDR3 in DNA: TGTGCCAGCAGTGAAGTAACAGCAGACAATGAGCAGTTCTTC. As protein: CASSEVTADNEQFF.

The chain employs TRBV15 and TRBJ2-7; 7 positions agree with TRBD2. The CDR3 consists of 14 residues. V shed 1 base, J shed 3 bases, and the junction held 3 bases outside the gene matches. Germline CDR1 LNHNV, CDR2 YYDKDF (reference sequence). CDR3 in amino acids: CATSRAGTNYEQYF. DNA of the CDR3: TGTGCCACCAGCAGAGCCGGGACTAACTACGAGCAGTACTTC.

The chain carries TRBV3-1 and TRBJ2-5, with 7 bases aligning to TRBD1. The ends lost 2 bases at V and 5 bases at J; junction bases unmatched: 11. The V gene's germline CDR1 is LGHDT and CDR2 YNNKEL (reference sequence). CDR3 size: 16 residues. In DNA form, the CDR3 reads TGTGCCAGCAGCCAATCCCATCAGGGGGTTTGGGAGACCCAGTACTTC. Its translation: CASSQSHQGVWETQYF.

J is TRBJ2-3 and V is TRBV7-7; 11 bases line up with TRBD1. The J segment lost 5 bases and the V segment lost 4 bases, leaving 2 bases of the junction unmatched. CDR3 size: 14 residues. CDR1 SSHAT and CDR2 FNYEAQ come from the germline V gene (reference sequence). The CDR3 DNA follows: TGTGCCAGCAGCTCCGGGACAGGGGGAGATACGCAGTATTTT. Its translation: CASSSGTGGDTQYF.